Below are 18 T cell receptor beta chains sequenced from a single sample in a study of T-cell reconstitution after alpha-beta-depleted transplantation in children. Library preparation (for TCRbeta) was performed with unique molecular identifiers. TCRdb fed the PCR reads into MiXCR, producing one record per CDR3 protein. The sample lists approximately 520,000 distinct CDR3 sequences; roughly 33% were seen once. The source material was PBMCs from the stem cell graft donor, sampled from the stem cell graft. The receptors were sampled from a human donor who donated a stem cell graft to a child with aplastic anemia.

This clonotype was counted a few times. This chain uses TRBV5-1 with TRBJ1-4, with D possibly being TRBD1 (5 bases). The CDR3 extends over 15 amino acids. Trimming took 0 bases from V and 5 from J, leaving 11 bases between them. Per the germline V gene, CDR1 is SGHRS and CDR2 is YFSETQ. The CDR3 sequence is CASSLVWQGNEKLFF. In DNA, the CDR3 is TGCGCCAGCAGCTTGGTGTGGCAGGGAAATGAAAAACTGTTTTTT.

This chain joins TRBV7-2 and TRBJ2-1; 7 bases are shared with TRBD2. The CDR3 loop spans 14 amino acids. With V trimmed by 1 base and J by 7 bases, 4 bases remained unmatched. The germline V gene has CDR1 SGHTA and CDR2 FQGNSA. The DNA of the CDR3 is TGTGCCAGCAGCTTAGACGGGGGGAAAAATGAGCAGTTCTTC. Translation gives CASSLDGGKNEQFF.

The CDR3 DNA sequence: TGCGCCAGCAGCCCCGGGGACAGGGGGCAGGAGACCCAGTACTTC. Translated, it gives CASSPGDRGQETQYF. The rearrangement joins TRBV4-1 to TRBJ2-5; TRBD1 matches at 12 bases. This CDR3 spans 15 amino acids. Germline CDR1 is MGHRA and CDR2 is YSYEKL. V shed 4 bases and J 5 bases; nucleotides not matched to a gene: 5.

Concerning this clonotype: The germline gene is not matched at one end of the junction; a read error may be the cause. This chain joins TRBV11-2 and TRBJ2-7; no definite D call. CDR3 size: 15 residues. The germline V gene encodes CDR1 SGHAT and CDR2 FQNNGV. CDR3 protein: CAGSLERGAFYEQYF. DNA of the CDR3: TGTGCCGGCAGCTTAGAGAGAGGCGCATTTTACGAGCAGTACTTC.

The chain has TRBV5-1 and TRBJ2-1, with unresolved D. This CDR3 spans 16 amino acids. V lost 0 bases and J lost 0, with 10 bases in between. CDR1 is SGHRS and CDR2 is YFSETQ in the germline V gene. The CDR3 loop reads CASSLEGTFSYNEQFF. The CDR3 coding sequence is TGCGCCAGCAGCTTGGAGGGCACCTTCTCCTACAATGAGCAGTTCTTC.

The gene calls are TRBV5-1 and TRBJ2-3; the D gene could be TRBD1 or TRBD2 (5 bases each). From germline, CDR1 is SGHRS and CDR2 YFSETQ. V lost 0 bases, J lost 0 bases, and 8 bases lay in between. This CDR3 has 15 amino acids. The CDR3: CASSLDWGSTDTQYF. The CDR3 nucleotides read TGCGCCAGCAGCTTGGATTGGGGGAGCACAGATACGCAGTATTTT.

This clonotype was found many times. The V call is TRBV29-1, the J call TRBJ1-5; D may be TRBD1 (6 bases). Deletions cut 5 bases from V and 4 bases from J, with 9 bases between. Germline V CDR1 and CDR2: SQVTM, ANQGSEA. This CDR3 has 12 amino acids. CDR3 DNA sequence: TGCAGCGTTTCGCAGGGGAATCAGCCCCAGCATTTT. Protein product: CSVSQGNQPQHF.

This chain links TRBV9 with TRBJ2-1; 11 bases line up with TRBD2. The CDR3 loop spans 16 amino acids. The J segment lost 4 bases and the V segment lost 4 bases, leaving 7 bases of the junction unmatched. CDR1 SGDLS and CDR2 YYNGEE come from the germline V gene. The CDR3 DNA is TGTGCCAGCAGCTCTACTACTAGCGGGAGATACAATGAGCAGTTCTTC. Amino acid sequence: CASSSTTSGRYNEQFF.

This clonotype showed up just a few times. The chain recombines TRBV6-1 with TRBJ1-1; no definite D call. This CDR3 region has 12 residues. The V and J ends lost 11 bases and 1 base respectively, with 11 bases between them. The germline V gene encodes CDR1 MNHNS and CDR2 SASEGT. CDR3 DNA sequence: TGTGCCGTCGGCAGGACGAACACTGAAGCTTTCTTT. Its protein is CAVGRTNTEAFF.

The rearrangement links TRBV5-1 to TRBJ2-1; D gene unclear. The germline gives CDR1 SGHRS, CDR2 YFSETQ. V was pared by 1 base and J by 8 bases, with 10 bases between. This CDR3 comprises 13 residues. CDR3: CASSLMGSYEQFF. Written as DNA, the CDR3 is TGCGCCAGCAGCTTGATGGGCAGCTATGAGCAGTTCTTC.

This chain joins TRBV4-2 and TRBJ2-3; 7 bases are shared with TRBD2. The germline V gene has CDR1 LGHNA and CDR2 YNFKEQ. The CDR3 consists of 18 residues. V trimming: 1 base; J trimming: 0 bases; junction bases outside the gene matches: 10. This CDR3 reads CASSQGDASGPSTDTQYF. The CDR3 coding sequence is TGTGCCAGCAGCCAAGGGGACGCTAGCGGACCTAGCACAGATACGCAGTATTTT.

This clonotype was counted at least ten times. V gene TRBV29-1 combines with J gene TRBJ2-6, with TRBD1 matching 8 bases. Germline CDR1 is SQVTM and CDR2 is ANQGSEA. This CDR3 spans 14 amino acids. The junction had 3 bases not matched to a gene; V was cut back by 5 bases and J by 3 bases. CDR3 coding DNA: TGCAGCGTTCAGACAGGGGTTGGGGCCAACGTCCTGACTTTC. This translates into CSVQTGVGANVLTF.

The J gene is TRBJ2-6, the V gene TRBV7-3; D ambiguous. Trimming pared 6 bases from V and 0 bases from J, leaving 6 bases between. Germline loops: CDR1 SGHTA, CDR2 FQGTGA. This CDR3 has 14 amino acids. This chain's CDR3 is CASRPSSGANVLTF. DNA of the CDR3: TGTGCCAGCAGGCCCTCCTCTGGGGCCAACGTCCTGACTTTC. Combining the CDR3 with reference TRBV7-3 and TRBJ2-6 gives the whole variable domain GAGVSQTPSNKVTEKGKYVELRCDPISGHTALYWYRQSLGQGPEFLIYFQGTGAADDSGLPNDRFFAVRPEGSVSTLKIQRTERGDSAVYLCASRPSSGANVLTFGAGSRLTVL.

The chain links TRBV7-6 to TRBJ1-5; D perhaps matches TRBD1 (5 bases). Per germline, CDR1 SGHVS and CDR2 FNYEAQ. The V end was cut by 3 bases, the J end by 4 bases, with 16 bases between. This CDR3 has 16 amino acids. The CDR3 DNA reads TGTGCCAGCAGCTTGGGAGTGGGGGGGGGAAATCAGCCCCAGCATTTT. Protein sequence: CASSLGVGGGNQPQHF.

The chain uses TRBV9 and TRBJ1-1, with D possibly TRBD1 on 6 matching bases. CDR3 length equals 14 residues. CDR1 SGDLS and CDR2 YYNGEE come from the germline V gene. Trimming shortened V by 3 bases and J by 5 bases, and 14 bases separated the two germline ends. The CDR3 is CASSALHQGTEAFF. The CDR3 DNA reads as TGTGCCAGCAGCGCTTTACATCAGGGGACTGAAGCTTTCTTT.

The V gene is TRBV29-1, the J gene TRBJ1-5; no firm D call. The germline V gene has CDR1 SQVTM and CDR2 ANQGSEA. Trimming left V 3 bases short and J 2 bases short, with 8 bases between. This CDR3 contains 13 residues. CDR3 bases: TGCAGCGTTGATATGGGTGGCAATCAGCCCCAGCATTTT. Translated: CSVDMGGNQPQHF.

This clonotype was recorded a few times. J is TRBJ1-1 and V is TRBV7-2; weak D call: TRBD1 (5 bases). V was pared by 4 bases and J by 5 bases, with 14 bases between. CDR3 length: 14 amino acids. CDR1 and CDR2 from the germline V gene are SGHTA and FQGNSA. This CDR3 is CASSYEGRRTEAFF. CDR3 sequence (DNA): TGTGCCAGCAGCTATGAGGGGAGGCGAACTGAAGCTTTCTTT.

This chain links TRBV15 with TRBJ2-1; 9 bases align to TRBD2. V shed 5 bases, J shed 5 bases, and the junction held 10 bases outside the gene matches. Germline lookup yields CDR1 LNHNV and CDR2 YYDKDF (reference sequence). CDR3 size: 16 residues. The CDR3 sequence is CATSGVSGSKDNEQFF. The CDR3 bases are TGTGCCACCAGCGGGGTTAGCGGGAGCAAGGACAATGAGCAGTTCTTC.